The 2 T cell receptor beta chains listed next were all sequenced from one sample in a study of blood T cell repertoires in COVID-19 (dated by TCRdb to the early 2020s). Receptors were amplified or captured by the immunoSEQ multiplex PCR assay. TCRdb provides this immuneACCESS table in a form limited to in-frame rearrangements. Some clones are lacking; in checked studies, under half of them reflect an unresolved V gene, and why the rest are absent is not known. Here the sample has around 380,000 clones; roughly four fifths occur a single time. Roughly 1.2% of the sample is held by the ten biggest clonotypes. Sequences were obtained from peripheral blood. These receptors came from a human donor with acute or convalescent COVID-19. The donor label of this sample is uncertain.

V and J are TRBV5-4 and TRBJ1-1; the D gene is possibly TRBD1 (5 bases). The CDR3 is 13 residues long. The ends were cut back, 0 bases at V and 3 bases at J, with 6 bases in the middle. Germline CDR1 and CDR2: SGHNT and YYREEE (reference sequence). The CDR3, as DNA: TGTGCCAGCAGCTTGGGACAGTACACTGAAGCTTTCTTT. Translated, it gives CASSLGQYTEAFF.

Turning to this clone: Other nucleotide sequences in the sample specify the same CDR3. The chain employs TRBV28 and TRBJ1-2; TRBD1 is a possible D gene (5 bases). V shed 2 bases and J shed 5 bases, with 12 bases lying between them. The CDR3 spans 14 residues. Germline V CDR1 and CDR2: MDHEN, SYDVKM. This chain's CDR3 is CASSLGQGLYGYTF. The CDR3 nucleotides are TGTGCCAGCAGTTTAGGGCAGGGCCTATATGGCTACACCTTC.